Presented here are 9 T cell receptor beta chains from one specimen sequenced in a study of shared clonotypes between healthy human individuals. The method was immunoSEQ multiplex PCR; TCRdb's version includes in-frame clones alone and lacks a portion of them. The sample has fewer than 3 million clones; approximately 90% are singletons. Sequenced sample: naive CD4+ T cells from PBMCs. Regarding subset: CD45RA+ positively selected. The source is a man younger than 35 in good health. Some clones in this sample may be carry-over from other donors' samples.

This clone was recorded once. The chain links TRBV28 to TRBJ2-7; 8 bases are shared with TRBD1. Germline values: CDR1 MDHEN, CDR2 SYDVKM. Trimming removed 4 bases from V and 6 bases from J; junction bases left unmatched: 11. There are 15 residues in the CDR3. The CDR3 loop reads CASSSGTGLRGEQYF. The DNA of the CDR3 is TGTGCCAGCAGTTCCGGGACAGGCCTCCGTGGCGAGCAGTACTTC.

This chain links TRBV19 with TRBJ1-1, with a possible D match to TRBD1 (5 bases). The germline gives CDR1 LNHDA, CDR2 SQIVND (reference sequence). The CDR3 covers 15 residues. V shed 1 base and J shed 5 bases, with 14 bases lying between them. The CDR3 loop reads CASSIGGRPETEAFF. The CDR3 DNA is TGTGCCAGTAGTATAGGGGGACGGCCTGAAACTGAAGCTTTCTTT. The whole variable domain, remainder taken from reference TRBV19 and TRBJ1-1, is DGGITQSPKYLFRKEGQNVTLSCEQNLNHDAMYWYRQDPGQGLRLIYYSQIVNDFQKGDIAEGYSVSREKKESFPLTVTSAQKNPTAFYLCASSIGGRPETEAFFGQGTRLTVV.

As for this clone: Other DNA sequences within the sample encode an identical CDR3. The rearrangement joins TRBV7-6 to TRBJ2-1; 7 positions agree with TRBD2. There are 15 residues in the CDR3. Germline CDR1 is SGHVS and CDR2 is FNYEAQ. With 1 base clipped from V and 5 bases from J, the junction kept 5 bases outside the gene matches. The CDR3 DNA sequence: TGTGCCAGCAGCTTAGGTTTAGCGGGCAACAATGAGCAGTTCTTC. This sequence encodes CASSLGLAGNNEQFF. The variable domain in full, completed from reference TRBV7-6 and TRBJ2-1, reads GAGVSQSPRYKVTKRGQDVALRCDPISGHVSLYWYRQALGQGPEFLTYFNYEAQQDKSGLPNDRFSAERPEGSISTLTIQRTEQRDSAMYRCASSLGLAGNNEQFFGPGTRLTVL.

The chain employs TRBV5-5 and TRBJ2-7; TRBD2 matches at 10 bases. The CDR3 is made up of 17 amino acids. CDR1 and CDR2 (germline): SGHKS, YYEKEE (reference sequence). The V segment lost 4 bases and the J segment 2 bases; nucleotides outside the gene matches: 12. CDR3 DNA sequence: TGTGCCAGCAGCAACTGGCGGACTAGCGGTTTCGCCTACGAGCAGTACTTC. Translated: CASSNWRTSGFAYEQYF.

The chain links TRBV19 to TRBJ1-4; D perhaps matches TRBD1 (6 bases). CDR1 LNHDA and CDR2 SQIVND come from the germline V gene (reference sequence). CDR3 length: 14 amino acids. The V end was cut by 5 bases, the J end by 7 bases, with 14 bases between. CDR3 DNA: TGTGCCAGTAGTTTGAGGTCAGGGGTTGAAAAACTGTTTTTT. Encoded protein: CASSLRSGVEKLFF.

This chain connects TRBV5-1 to TRBJ1-3; 7 nucleotides line up with TRBD1. Trimming took 1 base from V and 4 from J; bases not matched to a gene: 2. Germline V lookup: CDR1 SGHRS, CDR2 YFSETQ. The CDR3 is 14 amino acids. The CDR3 loop reads CASSLPGQGNTIYF. CDR3 nucleotide sequence: TGCGCCAGCAGCTTGCCGGGACAGGGAAACACCATATATTTT.

J is TRBJ2-1 and V is TRBV5-1, with 8 bases identical to TRBD2. Unmatched junction bases numbered 6, after V lost 4 bases and J lost 0 bases. This CDR3 spans 16 amino acids. CDR1 SGHRS and CDR2 YFSETQ come from the germline V gene. CDR3 nucleotides: TGCGCCAGCAGCCCGGGACTAGATGGCTCCTACAATGAGCAGTTCTTC. Translated: CASSPGLDGSYNEQFF.

The V gene is TRBV5-1, the J gene TRBJ2-5; D may be TRBD2 (5 bases). Germline values: CDR1 SGHRS, CDR2 YFSETQ. V shed 2 bases and J shed 5 bases, with 13 bases lying between them. The CDR3 length is 14 residues. CDR3 sequence (DNA): TGCGCCAGCAGCTTCGGCGGGTATGGTGAGACCCAGTACTTC. Its translation: CASSFGGYGETQYF.

The genes are TRBV28 and TRBJ2-3; TRBD2 matches 8 bases. CDR1 is MDHEN, CDR2 SYDVKM, per germline. The trim removed 6 bases at V and 4 bases at J, leaving 9 bases unmatched. The CDR3 spans 15 residues. This chain's CDR3 is CASRVGGLGSDTQYF. The CDR3 DNA sequence: TGTGCCAGCAGGGTCGGGGGACTAGGCTCAGATACGCAGTATTTT. Based on the CDR3 plus reference TRBV28 and TRBJ2-3, the full variable domain is DVKVTQSSRYLVKRTGEKVFLECVQDMDHENMFWYRQDPGLGLRLIYFSYDVKMKEKGDIPEGYSVSREKKERFSLILESASTNQTSMYLCASRVGGLGSDTQYFGPGTRLTVL.